Sequencing of this TCR beta chain was carried out in a study of blood T cell repertoires in COVID-19. Study-wide context: Samples of COVID-19 (acute and convalescent) were obtained from the United States, Italy and Spain. The cDNA or gDNA used as material had been derived from T cells, B-cell-depleted T cells, or PBMCs.

As originally analysed: Amplified reference gene primers provided the basis for estimating nucleated cell counts. TCRdb's copy holds only in-frame clones and misses some; the assay was immunoSEQ multiplex PCR. The V and J calls and clone size come from that table; D and trimming were worked out from the DNA. The sample shows hundreds of thousands of clones, approximately 87% of them seen only once. V lost 5 bases, J lost 5 bases, and 9 bases lay in between. Germline CDR1 reads GTSNPN; CDR2 reads SVGIG (reference sequence). CDR3 size: 12 residues. This clonotype was obtained from a woman in her forties or fifties with active or convalescent COVID-19. The V call is TRBV30, the J call TRBJ2-2; D gene uncertain. What was sequenced was peripheral blood. This CDR3 is CAWRPRTGELFF. The CDR3 DNA reads TGTGCCTGGCGCCCCAGGACCGGGGAGCTGTTTTTT.